Following are 6 T cell receptor beta chains from one sample sequenced in a study of a mutant IDH1 vaccine in newly diagnosed glioma. No cognate antigen is known for these TCRs. Using immunoSEQ multiplex PCR, the repertoire was profiled, and TCRdb retains in-frame clones only, with some absent. The sample lists over 80,000 clones, roughly four fifths occurring once. The time point was: week 47, end of study. A single vaccine dose contained 300 ug of mutant IDH1 20-mer peptide, and topical imiquimod was used with it. The sequencing here drew on PBMCs, taken from a glioma patient whose treatment included an IDH1 peptide vaccine. The receptor set was obtained from a man aged 35-49 years with glioma.

This chain joins TRBV9 and TRBJ2-3; TRBD2 matches 11 bases. Germline values: CDR1 SGDLS, CDR2 YYNGEE. The CDR3 runs to 17 residues. J gave up 2 bases and V 3 bases, and 8 bases lay outside the gene matches. The CDR3 sequence is CASSGRTSGQNTDTQYF. The CDR3, as DNA: TGTGCCAGCAGCGGGAGGACTAGCGGGCAGAACACAGATACGCAGTATTTT.

The chain employs TRBV11-2 and TRBJ2-3; 7 nucleotides match TRBD2. Germline trimming cut 5 bases from V and 3 bases from J; bases unmatched to any gene: 8. Germline CDR1 reads SGHAT; CDR2 reads FQNNGV. This CDR3 region has 15 residues. The CDR3 bases are TGTGCCAGCAGCCTCCTCGGGGGAGGGACAGATACGCAGTATTTT. Translated: CASSLLGGGTDTQYF.

V gene TRBV7-2 combines with J gene TRBJ2-1; 8 bases line up with TRBD2. Trimming removed 4 bases from V and 10 bases from J; junction bases left unmatched: 3. Germline V CDR1 and CDR2: SGHTA, FQGNSA. The length of the CDR3 is 12 residues. CDR3 sequence: CASSSGGAEQFF. The CDR3 DNA follows: TGTGCCAGCAGCTCCGGGGGGGCCGAGCAGTTCTTC.

This rearrangement joins TRBV11-3 to TRBJ1-1, with D unresolved. V dropped 3 bases and J dropped 1 base, with 6 bases sitting between them. CDR1 is SGHNT and CDR2 is YENEEA in the germline V gene. There are 13 residues in the CDR3. The DNA for the CDR3 is TGTGCCAGCAGCTTCACGGGGAACACTGAAGCTTTCTTT. Its translation: CASSFTGNTEAFF.

The chain carries TRBV6-1 and TRBJ1-3, with D unclear. Germline CDR1 MNHNS, CDR2 SASEGT. This CDR3 comprises 13 residues. Trimming removed 7 bases from V and 0 bases from J, with 7 bases in between. For the CDR3, the DNA is TGTGCCAGCAAAATTAGCTCTGGAAACACCATATATTTT. Translation gives CASKISSGNTIYF.

The chain joins TRBV6-1 to TRBJ2-7, with 8 bases fitting TRBD1. Germline values: CDR1 MNHNS, CDR2 SASEGT. This CDR3 spans 11 amino acids. V was clipped by 4 bases and J by 11 bases; unmatched bases: 4. CDR3 residues: CASSVGQGKYF. The CDR3 nucleotides read TGTGCCAGCAGTGTAGGACAGGGAAAGTACTTC.